A single sample is the source of the 8 T cell receptor beta chains below, sequenced in a study of control samples from healthy donors and cancer patients (dated by TCRdb to between 2020 and 2021). The library came from the immunoSEQ multiplex PCR assay. The source is immuneACCESS, and TCRdb retained only in-frame sequences with V and J called. Part of the clones is not carried over; for the studies checked, unresolved V genes explain less than half of this, and the remainder is unexplained. The sample records about 81,000 clones, 94% of which are singletons. The top ten hold roughly 5% of the sample. Sequencing was performed on blood. The origin of the receptors is a woman under 30 in good health.

The chain carries TRBV20-1 and TRBJ1-2, with D uncertain. Germline V lookup: CDR1 DFQATT, CDR2 SNEGSKA (reference sequence). V was pared by 6 bases and J by 4 bases, with 6 bases between. This CDR3 is 10 amino acids long. The CDR3 sequence is CSAKVYGYTF. For the CDR3, the DNA is TGCAGTGCCAAGGTCTATGGCTACACCTTC.

Remarks on this clone: Other DNA sequences within the sample encode an identical CDR3. The chain joins TRBV7-2 to TRBJ2-7, with D unresolved. V lost 4 bases, J lost 0 bases, and 13 bases lay in between. The CDR3 is made up of 15 amino acids. Germline V gene lookup returns CDR1 SGHTA and CDR2 FQGNSA. CDR3 sequence: CASSSSSASSYEQYF. CDR3 sequence (DNA): TGTGCCAGCAGCTCCTCTAGTGCGAGCTCCTACGAGCAGTACTTC.

The J gene is TRBJ1-2, the V gene TRBV19; D unresolved. Looked up from germline, CDR1 is LNHDA and CDR2 is SQIVND (reference sequence). The V end lost 3 bases, the J end lost 8 bases, and 10 bases lay between the germline ends. The CDR3 consists of 12 residues. DNA for the CDR3: TGTGCCAGTAGTATTGTCGGGTTGGGCTACACCTTC. It is translated as CASSIVGLGYTF.

The CDR3 sequence is CASRRDFGSPLHF. The CDR3 region has the DNA TGCGCCAGCAGGCGGGACTTCGGTTCACCCCTCCACTTT. V is TRBV10-2 and J is TRBJ1-6, with TRBD1 as a possible D gene (5 bases). The CDR3 loop spans 13 amino acids. Germline V gene lookup returns CDR1 WSHSY and CDR2 SAAADI. V was pared by 6 bases and J by 9 bases, with 12 bases between.

This chain links TRBV21-1 with TRBJ2-2; TRBD1, the D gene given by the table, was not confirmed from the DNA. TRBV21-1 corresponds to a pseudogene. The CDR3 loop spans 14 amino acids. DNA for the CDR3: TGTGCCAGCAGCAAGGGGCACCCCACCGGGGAGCTGTTTTTT. Protein sequence: CASSKGHPTGELFF.

This chain links TRBV6-5 with TRBJ2-3; D unclear. The CDR3 extends over 14 amino acids. V was cut by 7 bases and J by 3 bases, with 14 bases left in between. The germline V gene has CDR1 MNHEY and CDR2 SVGAGI. CDR3 DNA: TGTGCCAGCACTGCGGTGCAGACAACAGATACGCAGTATTTT. This encodes CASTAVQTTDTQYF.

CDR3 DNA sequence: TGTGCCAGTGGGCAGGGGAGTTCTTTTTCGGTGCAGTACTTC. Protein product: CASGQGSSFSVQYF. V and J are TRBV19 and TRBJ2-7; TRBD1 might be the D (6 bases). CDR3 length equals 14 residues. CDR1 is LNHDA and CDR2 is SQIVND in the germline V gene (reference sequence). V lost 8 bases and J 9 bases, leaving 23 bases between the germline ends.

This rearrangement joins TRBV7-7 to TRBJ1-6, with 7 bases lining up with TRBD1. The CDR3 contains 15 residues. V shed 5 bases and J 0 bases; nucleotides not matched to a gene: 1. In germline, CDR1 is SSHAT, CDR2 FNYEAQ (reference sequence). CDR3 loop: CASSGDSSYNSPLHF. DNA of the CDR3: TGTGCCAGCAGCGGGGACAGCTCCTATAATTCACCCCTCCACTTT.